Listed here are 11 T cell receptor beta chains from one sample, sequenced in a study of T cells after yellow fever vaccination. One entry per CDR3 protein results from TCRdb running MiXCR on the 5' RACE reads. The sample lists about 630,000 distinct CDR3 sequences, 12% occurring once. The source material was PBMCs, sampled on the day of the yellow fever booster vaccination. These receptors all stem from a man between 25 and 39 years old who received the YFV17D yellow fever vaccine.

The chain has TRBV11-2 and TRBJ1-1; TRBD1 aligns across 7 bases. This CDR3 comprises 13 residues. The germline V gene encodes CDR1 SGHAT and CDR2 FQNNGV. V dropped 2 bases and J dropped 11; count of bases not matched to a gene: 8. CDR3 residues: CASSLYTGAGAFF. The DNA of the CDR3 is TGTGCCAGCAGCTTATATACAGGGGCGGGCGCTTTCTTT. Combining the CDR3 with reference TRBV11-2 and TRBJ1-1 gives the whole variable domain EAGVAQSPRYKIIEKRQSVAFWCNPISGHATLYWYQQILGQGPKLLIQFQNNGVVDDSQLPKDRFSAERLKGVDSTLKIQPAKLEDSAVYLCASSLYTGAGAFFGQGTRLTVV.

The chain uses TRBV7-2 and TRBJ2-7; D might be TRBD1 (5 bases). This CDR3 is 17 amino acids long. The V and J ends lost 5 bases and 7 bases respectively, with 27 bases between them. Germline V gene lookup returns CDR1 SGHTA and CDR2 FQGNSA. The CDR3 coding sequence is TGTGCCAGCAGCCCAAGCAGGGCAGGTGGAGAGTCATTGGAGCAGTACTTC. Its protein product is CASSPSRAGGESLEQYF.

For the CDR3, the DNA is TGTGCCAGCAGCTCCGGCTACCTATCCTTCCCAGATACGCAGTATTTT. The encoded protein is CASSSGYLSFPDTQYF. J is TRBJ2-3 and V is TRBV7-8; no clear D gene. Trimming stripped 4 bases from V and 4 bases from J, with 18 bases between. CDR3 length equals 16 residues. Germline V gives CDR1 SGHVS, CDR2 FQNEAQ.

This clonotype was seen only a few times. V and J are TRBV11-2 and TRBJ2-2, with TRBD2 identical over 12 bases. The germline CDR1 and CDR2 sequences are SGHAT and FQNNGV. V lost 4 bases and J lost 3; bases outside the gene matches: 9. CDR3 length: 18 amino acids. The CDR3 DNA follows: TGTGCCAGCAGCTCGCGACTAGCGGGAGAGGTGTACACCGGGGAGCTGTTTTTT. Its protein is CASSSRLAGEVYTGELFF.

V gene TRBV5-1 combines with J gene TRBJ2-7; a possible D gene is TRBD2 (6 bases). V was pared by 0 bases and J by 3 bases, with 10 bases between. The CDR3 spans 14 residues. The germline V gene encodes CDR1 SGHRS and CDR2 YFSETQ. CDR3 residues: CASSLGRALYEQYF. The CDR3 DNA reads TGCGCCAGCAGCTTGGGGAGGGCCCTCTACGAGCAGTACTTC.

The chain employs TRBV3-1 and TRBJ1-1; D unresolved. CDR1 is LGHDT, CDR2 YNNKEL, per germline (reference sequence). V was pared by 4 bases and J by 11 bases, with 8 bases between. The CDR3 length is 10 residues. The DNA of the CDR3 is TGTGCCAGCAGCCCCACTAAGGCTTTCTTT. It translates to CASSPTKAFF.

This clonotype was seen a few times. The chain joins TRBV27 to TRBJ1-4, with D unclear. The CDR3 loop spans 13 amino acids. The V end was cut by 4 bases, the J end by 5 bases, with 8 bases between. Germline CDR1 is MNHEY and CDR2 is SMNVEV (reference sequence). CDR3 residues: CASSSLDNEKLFF. The CDR3 bases are TGTGCCAGCAGTTCTCTAGACAATGAAAAACTGTTTTTT.

The sample holds a few counts of this clonotype. V is TRBV15 and J is TRBJ1-2; D is ambiguous. CDR1 and CDR2 (germline): LNHNV, YYDKDF (reference sequence). The V end lost 0 bases, the J end lost 5 bases, and 4 bases lay between the germline ends. This CDR3 spans 12 amino acids. The CDR3 region is CATSRDQYGYTF. The DNA of the CDR3 is TGTGCCACCAGCAGAGATCAATATGGCTACACCTTC.

This chain uses TRBV5-1 with TRBJ1-6; maybe TRBD1 (5 bases). The CDR3 consists of 14 residues. V lost 4 bases, J lost 9 bases, and 14 bases lay in between. Per the germline V gene, CDR1 is SGHRS and CDR2 is YFSETQ. The CDR3 sequence is CASSAAGASSPLHF. DNA of the CDR3: TGCGCCAGCAGCGCCGCCGGGGCATCTTCACCCCTCCACTTT.

The chain is built from TRBV12-3 or TRBV12-4 and TRBJ2-7; D is undetermined. V lost 2 bases and J lost 3, with 11 bases in between. CDR3 length: 14 amino acids. CDR3 bases: TGTGCCAGCAGTTTAAGGCACCGAGACTACGAGCAGTACTTC. This encodes CASSLRHRDYEQYF.

V usage is TRBV7-9 and J usage is TRBJ2-7, with D tentatively TRBD2 (6 bases). This CDR3 spans 16 amino acids. In germline, CDR1 is SEHNR, CDR2 FQNEAQ (reference sequence). Trimming left V 5 bases short and J 4 bases short, with 21 bases between. The CDR3 here is CASSPPGTLKVYEQYF. As DNA, the CDR3 is TGTGCCAGCAGCCCCCCAGGGACTCTCAAGGTGTACGAGCAGTACTTC.